The next 29 T cell receptor beta chains were all read from a single sample in a study of T cell repertoires in cytomegalovirus infection. Via MiXCR, TCRdb re-called the reads, giving one row per CDR3 protein. The table shows some 250,000 distinct CDR3 sequences, with approximately 9% occurring only once. The source material was PBMCs. All receptors derive from a human donor in good health (CMV status not recorded). Some clones in this sample may be carry-over from other donors' samples.

This chain links TRBV29-1 with TRBJ1-6; the D gene is possibly TRBD1 (5 bases). This CDR3 is 14 amino acids long. The ends were cut back, 5 bases at V and 5 bases at J, with 13 bases in the middle. CDR1 and CDR2 from the germline V gene are SQVTM and ANQGSEA. CDR3 region: CSVSSGTDNSPLHF. The CDR3 DNA reads as TGCAGCGTTTCCTCCGGGACGGATAATTCACCCCTCCACTTT.

This clonotype was seen many times. This rearrangement joins TRBV12-3 or TRBV12-4 to TRBJ2-1; 9 bases match TRBD1. Unmatched junction bases numbered 10, after V lost 5 bases and J lost 5 bases. This CDR3 spans 16 amino acids. CDR3 residues: CASSHLTGGWDNEQFF. The DNA of the CDR3 is TGTGCCAGCAGTCACCTAACAGGGGGCTGGGACAATGAGCAGTTCTTC.

V is TRBV14 and J is TRBJ1-2; D not certain. V was shortened by 0 bases and J by 6 bases, with 11 bases between the two germline ends. Per the germline V gene, CDR1 is SGHDN and CDR2 is FVKESK. This CDR3 contains 14 residues. Here the CDR3 reads CASSQDTQIHGYTF. The CDR3 nucleotides are TGTGCCAGCAGCCAAGATACTCAGATCCATGGCTACACCTTC. Looking up the rest from reference TRBV14 and TRBJ1-2 gives the full variable domain: EAGVTQFPSHSVIEKGQTVTLRCDPISGHDNLYWYRRVMGKEIKFLLHFVKESKQDESGMPNNRFLAERTGGTYSTLKVQPAELEDSGVYFCASSQDTQIHGYTFGSGTRLTVV.

This clonotype showed up many times. The CDR3 sequence is CASSSNPGQGKYEQYF. The CDR3 DNA is TGTGCCAGCAGTTCAAATCCAGGACAGGGTAAATACGAGCAGTACTTC. The gene calls are TRBV28 and TRBJ2-7; 8 nucleotides align to TRBD1. Germline V gives CDR1 MDHEN, CDR2 SYDVKM. The CDR3 covers 16 residues. V lost 4 bases to trimming and J lost 4 bases; unmatched junction nucleotides: 12.

This clonotype occurred many times. The chain links TRBV28 to TRBJ2-5, with D possibly matching TRBD2 (6 bases). Germline V CDR1 and CDR2: MDHEN, SYDVKM. There are 15 residues in the CDR3. Trimming removed 6 bases from V and 6 bases from J, with 20 bases in between. The CDR3 DNA is TGTGCCAGCAGGGCGGAGGGCGGACGGCGACAGACCCAGTACTTC. The encoded protein is CASRAEGGRRQTQYF.

This clonotype was seen a handful of times. The chain carries TRBV6-6 and TRBJ2-1; 7 bases match TRBD1. Germline V CDR1 and CDR2: MNHNY, SVGAGI (reference sequence). The CDR3 runs to 16 residues. J gave up 2 bases and V 0 bases, and 4 bases lay outside the gene matches. Here the CDR3 DNA reads TGTGCCAGCAGTTACTCGTGGCAGGGGGCCTACAATGAGCAGTTCTTC. Protein sequence: CASSYSWQGAYNEQFF.

This clonotype has a single count. Since a much larger clone is just one base distant, this may be a read error. The J gene is TRBJ1-5, the V gene TRBV4-1; 9 bases are a match to TRBD1. This CDR3 comprises 19 residues. Germline V CDR1 and CDR2: MGHRA, YSYEKL. The junction had 17 bases not matched to a gene; V was cut back by 1 base and J by 7 bases. For the CDR3, the DNA is TGCGCCAGCAGCCAAGCAGAGGCGGGAACTACAGGGGGCAGACAGCCCCAGCATTTT. The encoded protein is CASSQAEAGTTGGRQPQHF.

The rearrangement joins TRBV7-8 to TRBJ1-5; D remains unclear. Germline V gene lookup returns CDR1 SGHVS and CDR2 FQNEAQ. The germline V and J ends were trimmed by 3 bases and 4 bases, with 7 bases remaining between them. The CDR3 has 13 residues. CDR3 bases: TGTGCCAGCAGCTTCGCAGGTAATCAGCCCCAGCATTTT. This gives the protein CASSFAGNQPQHF.

The gene calls are TRBV5-5 and TRBJ1-2; D perhaps matches TRBD1 (6 bases). The germline V and J ends were trimmed by 7 bases and 4 bases, with 8 bases remaining between them. CDR3 length: 11 residues. Germline V CDR1 and CDR2: SGHKS, YYEKEE (reference sequence). CDR3 loop: CASGQIYGYTF. The CDR3 DNA sequence: TGTGCCAGCGGACAGATCTATGGCTACACCTTC.

This clonotype was seen a handful of times. The chain links TRBV2 to TRBJ1-4; D not resolved. This CDR3 is 14 amino acids long. Trimming took 0 bases from V and 8 from J, leaving 10 bases between them. Looked up from germline, CDR1 is SNHLY and CDR2 is FYNNEI. The CDR3 sequence: CASSEASSGEKLFF. DNA of the CDR3: TGTGCCAGCAGTGAAGCGTCCTCTGGGGAAAAACTGTTTTTT.

This clonotype was counted a few times. The V and J genes are TRBV12-3 or TRBV12-4 and TRBJ1-5, with no clear D. V was clipped by 1 base and J by 6 bases, with 10 bases between them. The CDR3 has 14 residues. CDR3 DNA sequence: TGTGCCAGCAGTTTAGGTTCAGCGATTCAGCCCCAGCATTTT. It yields the protein CASSLGSAIQPQHF.

This clonotype was detected many times. J is TRBJ2-1 and V is TRBV6-8; 8 bases line up with TRBD1. Germline assignment: CDR1 MNHGY and CDR2 SAAAGT. The CDR3 length is 14 residues. V lost 7 bases to trimming and J lost 4 bases; unmatched junction nucleotides: 6. The CDR3: CASNSGGSYNEQFF. The DNA for the CDR3 is TGTGCCAGCAATTCAGGGGGCTCTTACAATGAGCAGTTCTTC.

This clonotype came up a few times. The rearrangement uses TRBV7-6 and TRBJ2-7; D is uncertain. The V and J ends lost 2 bases and 3 bases respectively, with 8 bases between them. Germline values: CDR1 SGHVS, CDR2 FNYEAQ. This CDR3 has 13 amino acids. In nucleotides, the CDR3 is TGTGCCAGCAGCTTAATGGAGAGCTACGAGCAGTACTTC. As protein: CASSLMESYEQYF.

Ten or more counts support this clonotype. The chain links TRBV4-1 to TRBJ1-1, with 9 bases lining up with TRBD1. This CDR3 region has 15 residues. The V segment lost 4 bases and the J segment 3 bases; nucleotides outside the gene matches: 6. Germline CDR1 MGHRA, CDR2 YSYEKL. CDR3 region: CASSLGQGWDTEAFF. Here the CDR3 DNA reads TGCGCCAGCAGCCTGGGACAGGGTTGGGACACTGAAGCTTTCTTT.

V gene TRBV20-1 combines with J gene TRBJ1-2; 7 positions match TRBD1. Germline assignment: CDR1 DFQATT and CDR2 SNEGSKA (reference sequence). Germline trimming cut 3 bases from V and 4 bases from J; bases unmatched to any gene: 11. The CDR3 totals 15 residues. The CDR3 protein is CSASMPGGYSYGYTF. CDR3 sequence (DNA): TGCAGTGCTAGCATGCCAGGGGGATACTCCTATGGCTACACCTTC.

This clonotype was picked up many times. The chain recombines TRBV7-9 with TRBJ1-1; the D gene is possibly TRBD1 (6 bases). V lost 9 bases, J lost 4 bases, and 15 bases lay in between. CDR1 and CDR2 (germline): SEHNR, FQNEAQ (reference sequence). This CDR3 region has 13 residues. The CDR3 reads CASLTGGGTEAFF. For the CDR3, the DNA is TGTGCCAGTCTGACGGGAGGGGGCACTGAAGCTTTCTTT.

This clonotype was observed many times. The chain's CDR3 is CASTFGYLSTDTQYF. The CDR3 DNA sequence: TGTGCCAGCACCTTCGGGTATTTGAGCACAGATACGCAGTATTTT. V gene TRBV28 combines with J gene TRBJ2-3; D call uncertain. This CDR3 spans 15 amino acids. V gave up 7 bases and J gave up 0 bases, with 14 bases separating them. The V gene's germline CDR1 is MDHEN and CDR2 SYDVKM.

This clonotype was picked up many times. V and J are TRBV7-9 and TRBJ1-5; D perhaps matches TRBD1 (6 bases). This CDR3 region has 17 residues. Trimming left V 5 bases short and J 0 bases short, with 17 bases between. Germline V gives CDR1 SEHNR, CDR2 FQNEAQ (reference sequence). CDR3 bases: TGTGCCAGCAGCCTAGGATCTGGGGGCGATAGCAATCAGCCCCAGCATTTT. As protein: CASSLGSGGDSNQPQHF.

This clonotype was recorded at least ten times. The V and J genes are TRBV28 and TRBJ2-3; the D gene could be TRBD1 or TRBD2 (5 bases each). Germline CDR1 is MDHEN and CDR2 is SYDVKM. V gave up 7 bases and J gave up 4 bases, with 12 bases separating them. The CDR3 totals 13 residues. The DNA for the CDR3 is TGTGCCAGCACTGGGACCCCTCCAGATACGCAGTATTTT. Translation gives CASTGTPPDTQYF.

There are many counts of this clonotype. The rearrangement uses TRBV4-1 and TRBJ2-2; D not resolved. The V gene lost 0 bases and the J gene lost 3 bases, with 14 bases spanning the gap. The CDR3 covers 17 residues. From germline, CDR1 is MGHRA and CDR2 YSYEKL. CDR3 region: CASSQDLPGRDTGELFF. The CDR3 nucleotides are TGCGCCAGCAGCCAAGATCTCCCAGGACGCGACACCGGGGAGCTGTTTTTT.

In this sample, this clonotype turned up many times. V usage is TRBV7-2 and J usage is TRBJ1-3; no definite D call. The V gene lost 5 bases and the J gene lost 0 bases, with 8 bases spanning the gap. Germline V gives CDR1 SGHTA, CDR2 FQGNSA. CDR3 length: 14 amino acids. DNA for the CDR3: TGTGCCAGCAGCCCGACCTACTCTGGAAACACCATATATTTT. It encodes CASSPTYSGNTIYF.

At least ten counts were recorded for this clonotype. This chain's CDR3 is CASSYGTGPIQPQHF. The CDR3 DNA reads as TGTGCCAGCAGTTACGGGACAGGGCCGATTCAGCCCCAGCATTTT. The chain carries TRBV6-2 or TRBV6-3 and TRBJ1-5, with TRBD1 identical over 9 bases. The CDR3 runs to 15 residues. Losses at the gene ends were 2 bases for V and 6 bases for J; bases not matched to a gene: 5. Germline V lookup: CDR1 MNHEY, CDR2 SVGEGT.

This clonotype was seen a few times. This chain connects TRBV6-8 to TRBJ1-3; D ambiguous. Germline V gene data show CDR1 as MNHGY and CDR2 as SAAAGT. V lost 6 bases to trimming and J lost 3 bases, with 12 bases between them. The CDR3 covers 14 residues. CDR3 nucleotides: TGTGCCAGCAGGACCGACCTGAGTGGAAACACCATATATTTT. Amino acids: CASRTDLSGNTIYF.

This clonotype was seen repeatedly, ten times or more. CDR3 amino acids: CATIEAGATEQFF. The CDR3 DNA reads as TGTGCCACCATAGAAGCGGGAGCCACTGAGCAGTTCTTC. The chain is built from TRBV6-2 or TRBV6-3 and TRBJ2-1, with 8 bases lining up with TRBD2. The V and J ends lost 10 bases and 9 bases, in that order; junction bases with no gene match: 11. The germline V gene encodes CDR1 MNHEY and CDR2 SVGEGT. The CDR3 consists of 13 residues.

In its sample, this clonotype was seen a few times. The J gene is TRBJ1-5, the V gene TRBV24-1; D is ambiguous. V dropped 3 bases and J dropped 7 bases, with 9 bases sitting between them. The CDR3 contains 13 residues. Germline assignment: CDR1 KGHDR and CDR2 SFDVKD. The CDR3 DNA reads TGTGCCACCAGTGATGTGGGGAGGCAGCCCCAGCATTTT. Translated: CATSDVGRQPQHF.

At least ten counts were recorded for this clonotype. The chain couples TRBV7-2 to TRBJ1-1, with no clear D. CDR1 is SGHTA and CDR2 is FQGNSA in the germline V gene. Deletions cut 5 bases from V and 8 bases from J, with 12 bases between. This CDR3 is 12 amino acids long. The CDR3, as DNA: TGTGCCAGCAGCCCTTTTCGAAAGGAAGCTTTCTTT. This sequence encodes CASSPFRKEAFF.

This clonotype occurred many times. The DNA of the CDR3 is TGTGCCAGCAGCTTAGGCGTCAGTAAAAAGAGTTCCCAGTACTTC. It translates to CASSLGVSKKSSQYF. This chain uses TRBV7-2 with TRBJ2-5; D not certain. The CDR3 extends over 15 amino acids. The ends were cut back, 1 base at V and 9 bases at J, with 18 bases in the middle. CDR1 is SGHTA, CDR2 FQGNSA, per germline.

This clonotype occurred a few times. As DNA, the CDR3 is TGCGCCAGCAGCTTTCTTAGACCGGGACTAGCGGGAGATGCCGGGGAGCTGTTTTTT. It encodes CASSFLRPGLAGDAGELFF. The chain employs TRBV5-1 and TRBJ2-2, with TRBD2 matching over 14 bases. V trimming: 2 bases; J trimming: 6 bases; junction bases outside the gene matches: 12. Germline values: CDR1 SGHRS, CDR2 YFSETQ. This CDR3 region has 19 residues.

This clonotype was observed a few times. The genes are TRBV10-2 and TRBJ1-1; D not certain. The CDR3 runs 13 residues. The V gene lost 2 bases and the J gene lost 3 bases, with 7 bases spanning the gap. Germline assignment: CDR1 WSHSY and CDR2 SAAADI. CDR3 protein: CASSEGGDTEAFF. The CDR3, as DNA: TGCGCCAGCAGTGAGGGTGGGGACACTGAAGCTTTCTTT.